A single sample is the source of the 21 T cell receptor beta chains below, sequenced in a study of T cells of healthy individuals. TCRdb re-analysed the 5' RACE reads in MiXCR, keeping a single row per CDR3 protein. This table has about 100,000 distinct CDR3 sequences, approximately 16% appearing once. These receptors were obtained from a human donor in good health.

The rearrangement uses TRBV19 and TRBJ2-7; a possible D gene is TRBD2 (6 bases). This CDR3 has 14 residues. V dropped 3 bases and J dropped 4 bases, with 13 bases sitting between them. The germline V gene encodes CDR1 LNHDA and CDR2 SQIVND (reference sequence). The CDR3 DNA is TGTGCCAGTAGTATCCCAGGAGGGCCTTACGAGCAGTACTTC. The encoded protein is CASSIPGGPYEQYF. Full variable domain (rest looked up from reference TRBV19 and TRBJ2-7): DGGITQSPKYLFRKEGQNVTLSCEQNLNHDAMYWYRQDPGQGLRLIYYSQIVNDFQKGDIAEGYSVSREKKESFPLTVTSAQKNPTAFYLCASSIPGGPYEQYFGPGTRLTVT.

The chain couples TRBV6-1 to TRBJ2-5, with D unclear. CDR1 is MNHNS and CDR2 is SASEGT in the germline V gene. The CDR3 loop spans 13 amino acids. V was pared by 8 bases and J by 0 bases, with 10 bases between. The CDR3 DNA is TGTGCCAGCCAGAGCGTGTACCAAGAGACCCAGTACTTC. Residues: CASQSVYQETQYF.

In the case of this clonotype: At one end the junction does not follow the germline gene, possibly because of a read error. The gene calls are TRBV29-1 and TRBJ2-3, with TRBD2 identical over 10 bases. There are 14 residues in the CDR3. Germline V gives CDR1 SQVTM, CDR2 ANQGSEA. For the CDR3, the DNA is TGCAGCGTTGATAAGCGGGGGGGCACGGATACGCAGTATTTT. Translated: CSVDKRGGTDTQYF.

The rearrangement uses TRBV18 and TRBJ2-7; 9 nucleotides line up with TRBD1. Losses at the gene ends were 3 bases for V and 0 bases for J; bases not matched to a gene: 6. Germline-derived CDR1 and CDR2 are KGHSH and LQKENI. The CDR3 runs 16 residues. For the CDR3, the DNA is TGTGCCAGCTCACCCCCACAGGGGGCGAGCTCCTACGAGCAGTACTTC. Protein: CASSPPQGASSYEQYF.

This clonotype has ten or more counts. The genes are TRBV12-3 or TRBV12-4 and TRBJ1-2; D may be TRBD1 (5 bases). V shed 6 bases and J shed 0 bases, with 14 bases lying between them. This CDR3 is 15 amino acids long. The CDR3: CASRLGRGANYGYTF. The CDR3 DNA reads as TGTGCCAGCAGACTCGGTAGAGGGGCTAACTATGGCTACACCTTC.

In its sample, this clonotype was seen a few times. V is TRBV20-1 and J is TRBJ1-4; D gene unclear. Trimming stripped 0 bases from V and 0 bases from J, with 8 bases between. Per germline, CDR1 DFQATT and CDR2 SNEGSKA (reference sequence). CDR3 size: 15 residues. CDR3 region: CSARDLRATNEKLFF. DNA for the CDR3: TGCAGTGCTAGAGATCTTAGGGCAACTAATGAAAAACTGTTTTTT.

The DNA of the CDR3 is TGCAGTGCGCTAGCGGGAGACACAGATACGCAGTATTTT. Its translation is CSALAGDTDTQYF. The V call is TRBV20-1, the J call TRBJ2-3; 10 positions agree with TRBD2. V lost 6 bases, J lost 2 bases, and 2 bases stayed unmatched. CDR1 and CDR2 (germline): DFQATT, SNEGSKA (reference sequence). The length of the CDR3 is 13 residues.

This clonotype was counted between two and nine times. The gene calls are TRBV3-1 and TRBJ2-5; D ambiguous. The ends were cut back, 1 base at V and 2 bases at J, with 11 bases in the middle. CDR3 length: 15 residues. Germline-derived CDR1 and CDR2 are LGHDT and YNNKEL (reference sequence). The CDR3 DNA follows: TGTGCCAGCAGCCAAGTCCTCCGGCTACAAGAGACCCAGTACTTC. Its translation is CASSQVLRLQETQYF.

The chain links TRBV6-6 to TRBJ2-7, with D perhaps TRBD1 (6 bases). The germline gives CDR1 MNHNY, CDR2 SVGAGI (reference sequence). The CDR3 extends over 13 amino acids. V lost 7 bases, J lost 2 bases, and 12 bases lay in between. The CDR3 reads CASTGDRTYEQYF. DNA of the CDR3: TGTGCCAGCACCGGAGACAGGACCTACGAGCAGTACTTC.

The chain joins TRBV24-1 to TRBJ2-1; 7 bases line up with TRBD2. The CDR3 is 13 residues long. The trim removed 9 bases at V and 1 base at J, leaving 2 bases unmatched. Germline CDR1 and CDR2: KGHDR and SFDVKD. The CDR3 reads CATAGVSYNEQFF. The CDR3 DNA reads TGTGCCACCGCGGGGGTTTCCTACAATGAGCAGTTCTTC.

This clonotype has only a few counts. The rearrangement links TRBV20-1 to TRBJ1-1; possible D gene TRBD1, 5 bases. The germline V and J ends were trimmed by 3 bases and 3 bases, with 14 bases remaining between them. The CDR3 runs to 14 residues. In germline, CDR1 is DFQATT, CDR2 SNEGSKA (reference sequence). The CDR3 loop is CSARGGTWDTEAFF. CDR3 bases: TGCAGTGCTAGGGGGGGGACTTGGGACACTGAAGCTTTCTTT.

Remarks on this clonotype: A read error may explain this, as a much larger clone is one base away. This chain connects TRBV20-1 to TRBJ1-6; 9 bases agree with TRBD1. The ends lost 5 bases at V and 6 bases at J; junction bases unmatched: 8. The germline V gene encodes CDR1 DFQATT and CDR2 SNEGSKA (reference sequence). The CDR3 covers 15 residues. The CDR3 sequence is CSAAAGQGFNSPLHF. The CDR3 DNA is TGCAGTGCTGCTGCTGGACAGGGGTTTAATTCACCCCTCCACTTT.

The rearrangement uses TRBV3-1 and TRBJ2-1; D unresolved. Deletions cut 1 base from V and 3 bases from J, with 13 bases between. There are 16 residues in the CDR3. Germline lookup yields CDR1 LGHDT and CDR2 YNNKEL (reference sequence). CDR3 DNA sequence: TGTGCCAGCAGCCAAGTAGCCCTCCGGTTCTACAATGAGCAGTTCTTC. Protein product: CASSQVALRFYNEQFF.

This clonotype was detected many times. The J gene is TRBJ2-3, the V gene TRBV4-2; D might be TRBD2 (6 bases). The CDR3 runs to 13 residues. CDR1 is LGHNA and CDR2 is YNFKEQ in the germline V gene. Trimming left V 5 bases short and J 4 bases short, with 10 bases between. The CDR3 DNA follows: TGTGCCAGCAGCACAACTAGCCCAGATACGCAGTATTTT. Residues: CASSTTSPDTQYF.

This clonotype was detected many times. The chain has TRBV12-3 or TRBV12-4 and TRBJ1-1, with a tentative D call TRBD1 (5 bases). There are 13 residues in the CDR3. Trimming pared 7 bases from V and 1 base from J, leaving 10 bases between. Here the CDR3 reads CASTRDRNTEAFF. Here the CDR3 DNA reads TGTGCCAGCACCCGAGACAGGAACACTGAAGCTTTCTTT.

This chain connects TRBV20-1 to TRBJ2-1; 7 bases match TRBD1. Trimming at V came to 6 bases and at J to 0 bases, leaving 5 bases not matched to a gene. The germline gives CDR1 DFQATT, CDR2 SNEGSKA (reference sequence). The CDR3 spans 14 residues. The CDR3: CSAPDRSSYNEQFF. The CDR3 DNA follows: TGCAGTGCCCCGGACAGGAGCTCCTACAATGAGCAGTTCTTC.

This clonotype was seen ten or more times. The rearrangement uses TRBV20-1 and TRBJ2-3; D might be TRBD1 or TRBD2, each matching 5 bases. In germline, CDR1 is DFQATT, CDR2 SNEGSKA (reference sequence). The CDR3 totals 14 residues. Trimming left V 1 base short and J 0 bases short, with 8 bases between. Here the CDR3 reads CSARGGASTDTQYF. As DNA, the CDR3 is TGCAGTGCTAGAGGAGGGGCTAGCACAGATACGCAGTATTTT.

This clonotype was seen once. This may be a read error: a much more frequent sequence differs by one nucleotide. A read error is likely, as this CDR3 ends without the conserved phenylalanine or tryptophan. The CDR3 region has the DNA TGTGCCAGCAGCTTAGGGATTGACAGGGTCACAGATACGCAGTATTTA. Translated: CASSLGIDRVTDTQYL. The gene calls are TRBV11-2 and TRBJ2-3; 7 positions agree with TRBD1. Germline assignment: CDR1 SGHAT and CDR2 FQNNGV. Germline trimming cut 1 base from V and 2 bases from J; bases unmatched to any gene: 6. This CDR3 comprises 16 residues.

This rearrangement joins TRBV28 to TRBJ1-4; D is unresolved. This CDR3 spans 13 amino acids. Germline CDR1 MDHEN, CDR2 SYDVKM. The V gene lost 2 bases and the J gene lost 8 bases, with 9 bases spanning the gap. CDR3 amino acids: CASSLIPREKLFF. The CDR3 DNA reads as TGTGCCAGCAGTTTAATCCCACGAGAAAAACTGTTTTTT.

Turning to this clonotype: A much larger clonotype is one base distant, so this may be a read error. The rearrangement joins TRBV29-1 to TRBJ2-2, with TRBD2 identical over 11 bases. V dropped 4 bases and J dropped 3; count of bases not matched to a gene: 7. Looked up from germline, CDR1 is SQVTM and CDR2 is ANQGSEA. CDR3 size: 16 residues. The CDR3 is CSVGPLSGGDTGELFF. The CDR3 region has the DNA TGCAGCGTTGGGCCCCTTAGCGGGGGGGACACCGGGGAGCTGTTTTTT.

With regard to this clonotype: At one boundary the junction diverges from the germline segment, which might be a read error. The chain is built from TRBV11-2 and TRBJ2-6, with 7 bases aligning to TRBD2. Germline CDR1 SGHAT, CDR2 FQNNGV. This CDR3 is 12 amino acids long. The CDR3: CASSPGSSGPYF. CDR3 nucleotides: TGTGCCAGCAGCCCAGGCTCTAGCGGCCCGTATTTC. Looking up the rest from reference TRBV11-2 and TRBJ2-6 gives the full variable domain: EAGVAQSPRYKIIEKRQSVAFWCNPISGHATLYWYQQILGQGPKLLIQFQNNGVVDDSQLPKDRFSAERLKGVDSTLKIQPAKLEDSAVYLCASSPGSSGPYFGAGSRLTVL.